The 26 T cell receptor beta chains below were found in one sample sequenced in a study of radiation and T cells in renal cell carcinoma (dated by TCRdb to the early 2020s). Reading the label with the study, this specimen's time point is: blood 2 weeks post-SBRT. Sample treatment or condition, as interpreted from the label and publication: 15 Gy SBRT to primary tumor, nephrectomy 4 weeks later. Library method: the immunoSEQ multiplex PCR assay. Entries here come from immuneACCESS through TCRdb and include only in-frame sequences with V and J called. Some clones fail to appear in such tables; in the studies checked, an unresolved V gene covers under half of the shortfall, and the cause of the remainder is unknown. This sample gives fewer than 150,000 clones in total; more than 75% of them show up just once. About 5% of the sample is in the top ten clones. The input for sequencing was blood, taken from a patient whose treatment included radiotherapy and nephrectomy. These receptors were obtained from a woman between 65 and 79 years old with renal cell carcinoma.

The chain couples TRBV29-1 to TRBJ2-2, with 11 bases fitting TRBD1. Germline loops: CDR1 SQVTM, CDR2 ANQGSEA. After removal of 4 bases from V and 5 bases from J, the junction contained 3 bases not matched to a gene. The CDR3 is made up of 14 amino acids. The CDR3 DNA follows: TGCAGCGTTGCCGGGACAGGGGGGACCGGGGAGCTGTTTTTT. Protein sequence: CSVAGTGGTGELFF.

This chain connects TRBV9 to TRBJ1-1; tentatively, D is TRBD1 (5 bases). Germline CDR1 reads SGDLS; CDR2 reads YYNGEE. The CDR3 length is 14 residues. V gave up 4 bases and J gave up 3 bases, with 13 bases separating them. The CDR3 spells CASSSRWGDTEAFF. The CDR3 nucleotides are TGTGCCAGCAGCAGTAGGTGGGGGGACACTGAAGCTTTCTTT.

This clone turned up a few times. The gene calls are TRBV11-3 and TRBJ2-7; 11 bases map to TRBD1. The V gene's germline CDR1 is SGHNT and CDR2 YENEEA. V trimming: 5 bases; J trimming: 1 base; junction bases outside the gene matches: 4. The CDR3 is 15 amino acids. This chain's CDR3 is CASSRGQGASYEQYF. The CDR3 DNA is TGTGCCAGCAGCCGAGGACAGGGGGCTTCCTACGAGCAGTACTTC.

This chain links TRBV9 with TRBJ2-1; the match to TRBD2 covers 10 bases. The germline V gene has CDR1 SGDLS and CDR2 YYNGEE. The CDR3 is 19 amino acids. With V trimmed by 0 bases and J by 2 bases, 11 bases remained unmatched. CDR3 residues: CASSVAEDSGGKAYNEQFF. Here the CDR3 DNA reads TGTGCCAGCAGCGTAGCGGAGGATAGCGGGGGGAAGGCCTACAATGAGCAGTTCTTC.

This chain joins TRBV5-1 and TRBJ2-3; 9 nucleotides line up with TRBD1. CDR3 length: 16 residues. Losses at the gene ends were 0 bases for V and 4 bases for J; bases not matched to a gene: 6. Germline CDR1 reads SGHRS; CDR2 reads YFSETQ. The CDR3 here is CASSLGDRDGADTQYF. CDR3 nucleotides: TGCGCCAGCAGCTTGGGGGACAGGGATGGGGCAGATACGCAGTATTTT.

V and J are TRBV5-1 and TRBJ1-1; TRBD1 aligns across 11 bases. The ends lost 5 bases at V and 4 bases at J; junction bases unmatched: 4. CDR3 length: 14 residues. The germline V gene encodes CDR1 SGHRS and CDR2 YFSETQ. The CDR3 nucleotides read TGCGCCAGCAGGGCCGGGACAGGGGGCACTGAAGCTTTCTTT. Protein product: CASRAGTGGTEAFF. Full variable domain (outside the CDR3, taken from reference TRBV5-1 and TRBJ1-1): KAGVTQTPRYLIKTRGQQVTLSCSPISGHRSVSWYQQTPGQGLQFLFEYFSETQRNKGNFPGRFSGRQFSNSRSEMNVSTLELGDSALYLCASRAGTGGTEAFFGQGTRLTVV.

This clone was counted between two and nine times. The rearrangement joins TRBV6-1 to TRBJ2-5, with TRBD2 identical over 14 bases. From germline, CDR1 is MNHNS and CDR2 SASEGT. J lost 10 bases, V lost 6 bases, and 10 bases had no gene match. This CDR3 is 15 amino acids long. The CDR3 sequence is CASSQTSGGGMSQYF. CDR3 nucleotide sequence: TGTGCCAGCAGCCAGACTAGCGGGGGGGGGATGAGCCAGTACTTC.

The chain is built from TRBV7-3 and TRBJ2-3; tentatively, D is TRBD1 or TRBD2 (7 bases each). Germline-derived CDR1 and CDR2 are SGHTA and FQGTGA. The V gene lost 4 bases and the J gene lost 3 bases, with 14 bases spanning the gap. CDR3 length equals 15 residues. CDR3 sequence reads: CASSSGGALTDTQYF. The DNA for the CDR3 is TGTGCCAGCAGCTCAGGGGGGGCCCTAACAGATACGCAGTATTTT.

CDR3 region: CASRSPGGTFHEQYF. The CDR3 DNA follows: TGTGCCAGCAGAAGCCCAGGTGGTACTTTCCACGAGCAGTACTTC. This chain joins TRBV25-1 and TRBJ2-7; no clear D gene. The CDR3 is made up of 15 amino acids. In germline, CDR1 is MGHDK, CDR2 SYGVNS. Deletions cut 6 bases from V and 5 bases from J, with 20 bases between.

The CDR3 sequence is CANRKQGASPLHF. DNA for the CDR3: TGTGCCAACCGGAAGCAGGGGGCTTCACCCCTCCACTTT. The chain uses TRBV28 and TRBJ1-6, with TRBD1 matching 8 bases. Germline assignment: CDR1 MDHEN and CDR2 SYDVKM. This CDR3 comprises 13 residues. V was clipped by 10 bases and J by 9 bases; unmatched bases: 8. The full variable domain, with the rest looked up from reference TRBV28 and TRBJ1-6, is DVKVTQSSRYLVKRTGEKVFLECVQDMDHENMFWYRQDPGLGLRLIYFSYDVKMKEKGDIPEGYSVSREKKERFSLILESASTNQTSMYLCANRKQGASPLHFGNGTRLTVT.

This chain connects TRBV27 to TRBJ2-1; the D gene is possibly TRBD2 (6 bases). The germline V and J ends were trimmed by 2 bases and 5 bases, with 13 bases remaining between them. The germline gives CDR1 MNHEY, CDR2 SMNVEV (reference sequence). The CDR3 runs to 15 residues. CDR3 sequence: CASSLGGALNNEQFF. The CDR3 DNA reads TGTGCCAGCAGTTTAGGCGGGGCCCTTAACAATGAGCAGTTCTTC.

The rearrangement uses TRBV25-1 and TRBJ2-7; no definite D call. Trimming shortened V by 4 bases and J by 3 bases, and 7 bases separated the two germline ends. Germline-derived CDR1 and CDR2 are MGHDK and SYGVNS. The CDR3 covers 12 residues. The CDR3 bases are TGTGCCAGCAGTGGGGCCTTCTACGAGCAGTACTTC. Its protein is CASSGAFYEQYF.

V usage is TRBV4-2 and J usage is TRBJ2-1, with D maybe TRBD2 (5 bases). Per germline, CDR1 LGHNA and CDR2 YNFKEQ. The CDR3 contains 15 residues. With 1 base removed from V and 5 bases from J, the gap between germline ends came to 12 bases. The CDR3 DNA follows: TGTGCCAGCAGCCAAGGTATGTGGCGGGACAATGAGCAGTTCTTC. Protein product: CASSQGMWRDNEQFF.

The CDR3 loop is CASSQEVGQTNEKLFF. The CDR3 nucleotides are TGTGCCAGCAGCCAAGAGGTGGGACAGACTAATGAAAAACTGTTTTTT. The chain couples TRBV4-2 to TRBJ1-4; 7 positions match TRBD1. The J segment lost 2 bases and the V segment lost 0 bases, leaving 3 bases of the junction unmatched. CDR3 length: 16 residues. Germline CDR1 and CDR2: LGHNA and YNFKEQ.

In this sample, this clone turned up a few times. This chain links TRBV2 with TRBJ1-2; D might be TRBD1 (6 bases). Germline CDR1 and CDR2: SNHLY and FYNNEI. The V end was cut by 5 bases, the J end by 4 bases, with 11 bases between. The CDR3 has 13 residues. CDR3 in amino acids: CASSWTASYGYTF. The CDR3 nucleotides read TGTGCCAGCAGTTGGACAGCGAGCTATGGCTACACCTTC.

The chain is built from TRBV5-1 and TRBJ1-5; 9 positions match TRBD1. The V and J ends lost 1 base and 6 bases, in that order; junction bases with no gene match: 5. Germline lookup yields CDR1 SGHRS and CDR2 YFSETQ. The CDR3 spans 15 residues. The CDR3 DNA reads TGCGCCAGCAGCTTGACAGGGGGCGTAGGTCAGCCCCAGCATTTT. It codes for CASSLTGGVGQPQHF.

This chain joins TRBV19 and TRBJ2-5, with 8 positions matching TRBD1. CDR3 size: 17 residues. Germline values: CDR1 LNHDA, CDR2 SQIVND (reference sequence). V gave up 7 bases and J gave up 5 bases; unmatched junction bases: 18. CDR3 sequence reads: CASTSLGSAGGGETQYF. CDR3 nucleotides: TGTGCCAGTACCTCCTTGGGGTCGGCAGGGGGCGGTGAGACCCAGTACTTC.

The J gene is TRBJ1-1, the V gene TRBV28, with D possibly matching TRBD1 (5 bases). V was pared by 5 bases and J by 3 bases, with 16 bases between. CDR3 length: 15 amino acids. The germline gives CDR1 MDHEN, CDR2 SYDVKM. CDR3 sequence reads: CASSPVDGGDTEAFF. CDR3 nucleotides: TGTGCCAGCAGTCCCGTTGACGGGGGGGACACTGAAGCTTTCTTT.

This clone has more than one count but fewer than ten. The gene calls are TRBV4-3 and TRBJ2-3; TRBD2 matches at 7 bases. CDR1 LGHNA and CDR2 YSLEER come from the germline V gene. Trimming removed 4 bases from V and 5 bases from J; junction bases left unmatched: 9. This CDR3 is built from 15 residues. CDR3 DNA sequence: TGCGCCAGCAGCCCCGGACTAGAGAGGGGAGATACGCAGTATTTT. This translates into CASSPGLERGDTQYF.

This CDR3 is CAWRGGGAGNEQFF. In DNA form, the CDR3 reads TGTGCCTGGAGGGGTGGGGGGGCTGGCAATGAGCAGTTCTTC. The chain links TRBV30 to TRBJ2-1; possible D gene TRBD2, 7 bases. CDR1 is GTSNPN, CDR2 SVGIG, per germline (reference sequence). Deletions cut 3 bases from V and 6 bases from J, with 15 bases between. This CDR3 comprises 14 residues.

This rearrangement joins TRBV9 to TRBJ1-6; 8 bases agree with TRBD1. The CDR3 is 17 residues long. Unmatched junction bases numbered 14, after V lost 4 bases and J lost 8 bases. Looked up from germline, CDR1 is SGDLS and CDR2 is YYNGEE. The CDR3: CASSSGGNGQGHSPLHF. DNA for the CDR3: TGTGCCAGCAGCTCCGGGGGGAATGGACAGGGTCATTCACCCCTCCACTTT.

The V and J genes are TRBV15 and TRBJ2-7, with TRBD1 matching over 7 bases. Germline CDR1 and CDR2: LNHNV and YYDKDF (reference sequence). The ends lost 5 bases at V and 3 bases at J; junction bases unmatched: 13. CDR3 length: 16 residues. The CDR3: CATSLPPGQSFYEQYF. The CDR3 nucleotides read TGTGCCACCAGCCTACCCCCGGGACAGAGTTTCTACGAGCAGTACTTC.

The V gene is TRBV19, the J gene TRBJ1-1; no definite D call. This CDR3 region has 14 residues. The germline V gene has CDR1 LNHDA and CDR2 SQIVND (reference sequence). V was cut by 3 bases and J by 1 base, with 9 bases left in between. CDR3 protein: CASSIRGGNTEAFF. The CDR3 region has the DNA TGTGCCAGTAGTATCCGTGGCGGGAACACTGAAGCTTTCTTT.

V is TRBV2 and J is TRBJ2-7; D is possibly TRBD1 or TRBD2 (5 bases each). The V end was cut by 9 bases, the J end by 3 bases, with 9 bases between. Per the germline V gene, CDR1 is SNHLY and CDR2 is FYNNEI. This CDR3 is built from 11 residues. CDR3 DNA sequence: TGTGCCAGTGGGACCTTCTACGAGCAGTACTTC. Translation: CASGTFYEQYF.

V is TRBV25-1 and J is TRBJ1-6, with TRBD1 matching 9 bases. The CDR3 is made up of 15 amino acids. In germline, CDR1 is MGHDK, CDR2 SYGVNS. V was clipped by 4 bases and J by 7 bases; unmatched bases: 5. CDR3 nucleotide sequence: TGTGCCAGCAGTGCCCGGGACAGGGCAAATTCACCCCTCCACTTT. This gives the protein CASSARDRANSPLHF.

This clone was detected a few times. The CDR3 sequence: CASSPWGVSGNTIYF. In DNA, the CDR3 is TGTGCCAGCAGTCCTTGGGGGGTCTCTGGAAACACCATATATTTT. The chain is built from TRBV28 and TRBJ1-3; D possibly corresponds to TRBD1 (5 bases). CDR3 size: 15 residues. CDR1 and CDR2 from the germline V gene are MDHEN and SYDVKM. Deletions cut 5 bases from V and 0 bases from J, with 11 bases between.